A selection of T cell receptor beta chains follows, all from one sample in a study of CD8 T cells in Susac syndrome. TCRdb re-analysed the immunoSEQ multiplex PCR reads in MiXCR, keeping a single row per CDR3 protein. Here the sample spans about 160,000 distinct CDR3 sequences, 92% being singletons. Sequences were obtained from CD4+ T cells from PBMCs. Every receptor here comes from a human donor in good health. Each CDR3 is given with its conserved first and last residue. A D gene is named only where the DNA matches it firmly. Not all rows give a size; the values are once, few, many and, for expanded clones, a class.

j_call d_call clone_size v_call cdr3_nt cdr3_aa
TRBJ2-5 TRBD1 once TRBV6-1 TGTGCCAGCATCCCCGGACAGGCTCCAAAGACCCAGTACTTC CASIPGQAPKTQYF
TRBJ2-5 - - TRBV20-1 TGCAGTGCTAGAGATTTGAACCTACAAGAGACCCAGTACTTC CSARDLNLQETQYF
TRBJ2-4 TRBD2 once TRBV29-1 TGCAGCGTTCTGGCGGGGGAAAACATTCAGTACTTC CSVLAGENIQYF
TRBJ2-1 - - TRBV7-9 TGTGCCAGCAGCCCCGGGGCCCAAAAGGGGGAGCAGTTCTTC CASSPGAQKGEQFF
TRBJ2-1 TRBD2 - TRBV5-1 TGCGCCAGCACGACTAGCGGGAGAAGCGATGAGCAGTTCTTC CASTTSGRSDEQFF
TRBJ2-1 - - TRBV4-1 TGCGCCAGCAGCCAAGATCTAGGGGTTTTTGATGAGCAGTTCTTC CASSQDLGVFDEQFF
TRBJ1-5 - - TRBV5-4 TGTGCCAGCGCCCGGTTGCAGTGCGAACGGAGCAATCAGCCCCAGCATTTT CASARLQCERSNQPQHF
TRBJ2-7 - - TRBV5-1 TGCGCCAGCAGCGACCGGGCCTCATCCTACGAGCAGTACTTC CASSDRASSYEQYF
TRBJ2-2 - - TRBV3-1 TGTGCCAGCAGCCAAGTCGGAATCGGGGAGCTGTTTTTT CASSQVGIGELFF
TRBJ2-1 - - TRBV13 TGTGCCAGTGGGAGGAATGAGCAGTTCTTC CASGRNEQFF
TRBJ2-3 - - TRBV7-3 TGTGCCAGCAGCTTAGAAAGGGGAAGCACACATACGCAGTATTTT CASSLERGSTHTQYF
TRBJ2-5 - once TRBV4-1 TGCGCCAGCAGCCAAGGGGACACCCAAGAGACCCAGTACTTC CASSQGDTQETQYF
TRBJ2-5 TRBD2 once TRBV6-5 TGTGCCAGCAGTTCGACCGGGACTAGCGGGGGGGGACAAGAGACCCAGTACTTC CASSSTGTSGGGQETQYF
TRBJ2-7 TRBD1 few TRBV11-2 TGTGCCAGCAGCTTAGGGACAGGGGGCTACGAGCAGTACTTC CASSLGTGGYEQYF
TRBJ2-3 - - TRBV4-3 TGCGCCAGCAGCCAGCGGACCTCAGATACGCAGTATTTT CASSQRTSDTQYF
TRBJ1-5 - - TRBV30 TGTGCCTGGAGTTCCTCCGGAGTTTGGGGCAATCAGCCCCAGCATTTT CAWSSSGVWGNQPQHF
TRBJ2-7 TRBD1 - TRBV29-1 TGCAGCGTTGCACCCAGGACAGGGGGCTACGAGCAGTACTTC CSVAPRTGGYEQYF
TRBJ2-7 - once TRBV19 TGTGCCAGTAGTTCTTACCGCCAGGACGAGCAGTACTTC CASSSYRQDEQYF
TRBJ2-7 TRBD1 - TRBV20-1 TGCAGTGCTAGGACAGGGGGTAATTCCTACGAGCAGTACTTC CSARTGGNSYEQYF
TRBJ2-3 - few TRBV18 TGTGCCAGCTCACCGGCCGGTAGCACAGATACGCAGTATTTT CASSPAGSTDTQYF
TRBJ1-2 - - TRBV29-1 TGCAGCGTTGAAACAGAGAACAACTATGGCTACACCTTC CSVETENNYGYTF
TRBJ1-2 - - TRBV3-1 TGTGCCAGCAGCATCGACCGGGGAGGCTACACCTTC CASSIDRGGYTF
TRBJ2-4 - - TRBV6-6 TGTGCCAGCAGTTACTCCGCTAGTCTAGCCAAAAACATTCAGTACTTC CASSYSASLAKNIQYF
TRBJ2-3 - once TRBV10-3 TGTGCCATCAGTGAGAAAGACCCGGAGGGGGATACGCAGTATTTT CAISEKDPEGDTQYF
TRBJ2-3 - few TRBV5-1 TGCGCCAGCAGCTTGGAGGCCGACTCCCTTTGGGATACGCAGTATTTT CASSLEADSLWDTQYF
TRBJ2-1 TRBD2 once TRBV7-9 TGTGCCAGCAGCGGACTAGCTCAATACAATGAGCAGTTCTTC CASSGLAQYNEQFF
TRBJ2-5 - - TRBV6-2/TRBV6-3 TGTGCCAGCAGTCTTAACCCGGACAGTACTCAAGAGACCCAGTACTTC CASSLNPDSTQETQYF
TRBJ1-2 - - TRBV2 TGTGCCAGCAGTGAAAGGCCCGATGATTATGGCTACACCTTC CASSERPDDYGYTF
TRBJ2-5 TRBD1 - TRBV30 TGTGCCGGGACAGGGGGCGCAGAGACCCAGTACTTC CAGTGGAETQYF
TRBJ2-7 TRBD1 - TRBV6-6 TGTGCCAGCAGTTCCCCGGACAGGGGGTACGAGCAGTACTTC CASSSPDRGYEQYF
TRBJ2-7 TRBD1 - TRBV20-1 TGCAGTGCTAGAGATCCGAGGACAGGGGAAAAGGTCCAGTACTTC CSARDPRTGEKVQYF
TRBJ1-1 - few TRBV6-1 TGTGCCAGCAATCAGGGTAGGAACGCTGAAGCTTTCTTT CASNQGRNAEAFF
TRBJ2-3 - - TRBV5-1 TGCGCCAGCAGCTCGTCTACAGGCGCAGATACGCAGTATTTT CASSSSTGADTQYF
TRBJ2-5 TRBD1 - TRBV12-3/TRBV12-4 TGTGCCAGCACTGGGACAGCCCAAGAGACCCAGTACTTC CASTGTAQETQYF
TRBJ2-6 - - TRBV6-6 TGTGCCAGCAGTTTGTCGACCTCTGGGGCCAACGTCCTGACTTTC CASSLSTSGANVLTF
TRBJ2-1 - - TRBV24-1 TGTGCCACCAGTGATCTACCACAGGGAGCCCTAGCGAACAATGAGCAGTTCTTC CATSDLPQGALANNEQFF
TRBJ2-1 - - TRBV5-6 TGTGCCAGCAGCTTGGCCAATGAGCAGTTCTTC CASSLANEQFF
TRBJ2-7 - - TRBV20-1 TGCAGTGCTAGTGCGCCAGGGTATTTCCGCGAGCAGTACTTC CSASAPGYFREQYF
TRBJ2-3 - - TRBV6-4 TGTGCCAGCGCCGAGGGGGGGTATTCAGATACGCAGTATTTT CASAEGGYSDTQYF
TRBJ2-5 - - TRBV20-1 TGCAGTGCTAGAGATAAGGCCGCCGGAACCCAGTACTTC CSARDKAAGTQYF
TRBJ2-3 - - TRBV4-3 TGCGCCAGCAGCCAAGATACGAGCACAGATACGCAGTATTTT CASSQDTSTDTQYF
TRBJ1-5 - - TRBV30 TGTGCCTGGAATCCGGGGTATAGCAATCAGCCCCAGCATTTT CAWNPGYSNQPQHF
TRBJ2-1 TRBD2 - TRBV20-1 TGCAGTGCTAGAGAGGGGACTAGCGGGAGACGGGGTGAGCAGTTCTTC CSAREGTSGRRGEQFF
TRBJ2-1 - - TRBV30 TGTGCCTGGAGCCCCATAATGACGGGAGGGGGCGATGAGCAGTTCTTC CAWSPIMTGGGDEQFF
TRBJ1-5 - - TRBV27 TGTGCCAGCTCCGGGGGCGGTGGTCAGCCCCAGCATTTT CASSGGGGQPQHF